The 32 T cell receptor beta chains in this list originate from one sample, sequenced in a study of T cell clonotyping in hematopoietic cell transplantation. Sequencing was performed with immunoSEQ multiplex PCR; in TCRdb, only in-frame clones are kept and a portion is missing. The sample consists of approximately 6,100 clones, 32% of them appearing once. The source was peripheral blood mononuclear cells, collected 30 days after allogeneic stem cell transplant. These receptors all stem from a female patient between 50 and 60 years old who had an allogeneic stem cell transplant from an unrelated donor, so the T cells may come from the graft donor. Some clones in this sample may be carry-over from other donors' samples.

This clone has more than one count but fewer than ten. CDR3 DNA: TGTGCCAGCAGTTACTCGGTGGGGGGTAATTCACCCCTCCACTTT. Its protein product is CASSYSVGGNSPLHF. The chain is built from TRBV6-5 and TRBJ1-6, with a weak D call TRBD1 (5 bases). The V end was cut by 0 bases, the J end by 6 bases, with 9 bases between. CDR3 length: 15 amino acids. The germline gives CDR1 MNHEY, CDR2 SVGAGI.

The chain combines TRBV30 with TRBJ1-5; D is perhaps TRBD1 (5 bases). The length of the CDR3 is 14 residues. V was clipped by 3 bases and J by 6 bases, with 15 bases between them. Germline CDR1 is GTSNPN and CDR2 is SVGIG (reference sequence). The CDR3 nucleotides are TGTGCCTGGAGCCCTAGAGGGGATAGTCAGCCCCAGCATTTT. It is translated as CAWSPRGDSQPQHF.

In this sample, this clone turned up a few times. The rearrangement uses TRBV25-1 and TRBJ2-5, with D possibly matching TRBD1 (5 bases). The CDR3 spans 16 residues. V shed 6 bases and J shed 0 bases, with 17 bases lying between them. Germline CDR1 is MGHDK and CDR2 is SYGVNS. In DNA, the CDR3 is TGTGCCAGCAGCCCCTGGGGCGCCACCGACCAAGAGACCCAGTACTTC. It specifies CASSPWGATDQETQYF.

The CDR3 sequence: CASRPEILGDSPLHF. The CDR3 nucleotides are TGTGCCAGCCGGCCCGAAATCCTTGGCGATTCACCCCTCCACTTT. The V gene is TRBV6-5, the J gene TRBJ1-6; no definite D call. The V gene's germline CDR1 is MNHEY and CDR2 SVGAGI. V was shortened by 8 bases and J by 8 bases, with 19 bases between the two germline ends. This CDR3 is built from 15 residues.

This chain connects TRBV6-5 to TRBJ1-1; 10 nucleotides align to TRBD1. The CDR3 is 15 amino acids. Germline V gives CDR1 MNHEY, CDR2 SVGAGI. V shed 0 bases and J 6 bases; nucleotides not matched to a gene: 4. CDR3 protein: CASSYSTGGYAEAFF. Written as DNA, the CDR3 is TGTGCCAGCAGTTACTCGACAGGGGGCTACGCTGAAGCTTTCTTT.

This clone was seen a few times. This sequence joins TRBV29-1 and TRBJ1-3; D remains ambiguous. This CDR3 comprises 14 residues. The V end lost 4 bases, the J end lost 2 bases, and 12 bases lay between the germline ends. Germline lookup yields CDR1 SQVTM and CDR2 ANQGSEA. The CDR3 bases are TGCAGCGTTGTCGTTTCCCTCACTGGAAACACCATATATTTT. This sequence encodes CSVVVSLTGNTIYF.

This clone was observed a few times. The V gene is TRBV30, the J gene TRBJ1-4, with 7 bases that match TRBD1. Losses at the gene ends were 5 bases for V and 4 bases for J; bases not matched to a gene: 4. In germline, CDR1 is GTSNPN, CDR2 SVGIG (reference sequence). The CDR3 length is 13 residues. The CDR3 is CAWQGGINEKLFF. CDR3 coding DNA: TGTGCCTGGCAAGGGGGCATTAATGAAAAACTGTTTTTT. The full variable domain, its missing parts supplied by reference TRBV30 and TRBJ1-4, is SQTIHQWPATLVQPVGSPLSLECTVEGTSNPNLYWYRQAAGRGLQLLFYSVGIGQISSEVPQNLSASRPQDRQFILSSKKLLLSDSGFYLCAWQGGINEKLFFGSGTQLSVL.

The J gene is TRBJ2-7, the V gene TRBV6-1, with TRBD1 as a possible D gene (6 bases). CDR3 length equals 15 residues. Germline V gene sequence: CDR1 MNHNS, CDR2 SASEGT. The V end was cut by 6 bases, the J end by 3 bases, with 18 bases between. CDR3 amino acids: CASSAPGAILYEQYF. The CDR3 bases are TGTGCCAGCAGCGCCCCAGGGGCGATTCTCTACGAGCAGTACTTC.

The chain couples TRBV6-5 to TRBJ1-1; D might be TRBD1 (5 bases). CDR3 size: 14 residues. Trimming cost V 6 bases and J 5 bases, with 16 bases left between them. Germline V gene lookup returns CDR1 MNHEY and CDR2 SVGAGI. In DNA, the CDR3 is TGTGCCAGCAGGACTACGCAGGGTGGGACTGAAGCTTTCTTT. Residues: CASRTTQGGTEAFF.

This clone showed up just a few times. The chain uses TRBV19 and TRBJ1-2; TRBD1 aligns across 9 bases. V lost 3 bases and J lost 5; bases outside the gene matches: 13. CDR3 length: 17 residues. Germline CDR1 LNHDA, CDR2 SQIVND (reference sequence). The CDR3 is CASSMVGQGMVVYGYTF. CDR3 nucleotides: TGTGCCAGTAGTATGGTGGGACAGGGCATGGTGGTTTATGGCTACACCTTC.

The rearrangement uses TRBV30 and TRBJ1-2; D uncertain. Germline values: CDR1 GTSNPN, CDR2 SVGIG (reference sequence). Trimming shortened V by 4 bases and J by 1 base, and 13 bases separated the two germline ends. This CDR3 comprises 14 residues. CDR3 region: CAWIPRTYNYGYTF. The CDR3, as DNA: TGTGCCTGGATCCCTAGGACGTATAACTATGGCTACACCTTC.

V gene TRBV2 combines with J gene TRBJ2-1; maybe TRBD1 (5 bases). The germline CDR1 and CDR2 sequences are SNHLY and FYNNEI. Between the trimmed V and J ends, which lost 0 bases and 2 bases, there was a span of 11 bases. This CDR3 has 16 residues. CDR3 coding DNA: TGTGCCAGCAGTGAAGCGGACGTAGGGGCCTACAATGAGCAGTTCTTC. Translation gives CASSEADVGAYNEQFF.

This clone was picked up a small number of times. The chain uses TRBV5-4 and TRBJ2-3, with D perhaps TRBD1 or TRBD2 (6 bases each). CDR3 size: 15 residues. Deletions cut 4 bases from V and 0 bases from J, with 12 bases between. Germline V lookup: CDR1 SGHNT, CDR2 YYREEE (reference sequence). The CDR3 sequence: CASSAGGTSTDTQYF. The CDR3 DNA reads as TGTGCCAGCAGCGCCGGCGGGACAAGCACAGATACGCAGTATTTT.

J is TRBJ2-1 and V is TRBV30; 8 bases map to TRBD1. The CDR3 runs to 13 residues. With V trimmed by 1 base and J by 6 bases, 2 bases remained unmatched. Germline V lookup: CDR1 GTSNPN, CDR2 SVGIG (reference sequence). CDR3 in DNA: TGTGCCTGGAGTGAGACAGGGGTCAATGAGCAGTTCTTC. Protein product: CAWSETGVNEQFF.

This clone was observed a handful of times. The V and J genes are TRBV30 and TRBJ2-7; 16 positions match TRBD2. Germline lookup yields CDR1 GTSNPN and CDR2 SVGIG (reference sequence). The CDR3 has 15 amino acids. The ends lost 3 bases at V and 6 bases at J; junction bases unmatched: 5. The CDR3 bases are TGTGCCTGGAGGGGACTAGCGGGAGGGCCGGGCGAGCAGTACTTC. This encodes CAWRGLAGGPGEQYF.

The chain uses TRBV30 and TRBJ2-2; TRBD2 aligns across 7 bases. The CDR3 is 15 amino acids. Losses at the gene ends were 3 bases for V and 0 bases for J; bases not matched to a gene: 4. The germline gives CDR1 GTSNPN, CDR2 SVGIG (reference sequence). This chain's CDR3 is CAWRGGSSNTGELFF. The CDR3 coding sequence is TGTGCCTGGAGGGGCGGGAGTTCGAACACCGGGGAGCTGTTTTTT.

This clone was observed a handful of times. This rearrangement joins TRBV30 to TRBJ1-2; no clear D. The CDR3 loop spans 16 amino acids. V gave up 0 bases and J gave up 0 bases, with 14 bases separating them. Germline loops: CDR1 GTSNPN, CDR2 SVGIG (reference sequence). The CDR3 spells CAWSVQGQETNYGYTF. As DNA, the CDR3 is TGTGCCTGGAGTGTACAAGGGCAGGAGACTAACTATGGCTACACCTTC.

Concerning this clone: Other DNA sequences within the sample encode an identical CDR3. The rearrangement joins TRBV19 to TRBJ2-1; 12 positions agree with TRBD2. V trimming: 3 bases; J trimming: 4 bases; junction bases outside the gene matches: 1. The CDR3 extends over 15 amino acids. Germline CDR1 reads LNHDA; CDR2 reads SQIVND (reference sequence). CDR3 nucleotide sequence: TGTGCCAGTAGTATGACTAGCGGGGGATACAATGAGCAGTTCTTC. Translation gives CASSMTSGGYNEQFF.

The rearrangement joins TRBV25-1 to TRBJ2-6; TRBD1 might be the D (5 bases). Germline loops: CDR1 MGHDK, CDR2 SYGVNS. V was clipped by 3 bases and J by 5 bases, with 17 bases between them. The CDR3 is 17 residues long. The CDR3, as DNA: TGTGCCAGCAGTGATATGGATGGACAAAGTCGGGCCAACGTCCTGACTTTC. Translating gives CASSDMDGQSRANVLTF. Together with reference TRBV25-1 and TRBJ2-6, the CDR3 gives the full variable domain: EADIYQTPRYLVIGTGKKITLECSQTMGHDKMYWYQQDPGMELHLIHYSYGVNSTEKGDLSSESTVSRIRTEHFPLTLESARPSHTSQYLCASSDMDGQSRANVLTFGAGSRLTVL.

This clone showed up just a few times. CDR3: CSVRTGGRTEAFF. CDR3 bases: TGCAGCGTCCGGACAGGGGGCCGCACTGAAGCTTTCTTT. The chain carries TRBV29-1 and TRBJ1-1, with TRBD1 matching over 11 bases. The CDR3 is 13 residues long. Trimming at V came to 6 bases and at J to 4 bases, leaving 4 bases not matched to a gene. Germline CDR1 SQVTM, CDR2 ANQGSEA.

CDR3 amino acids: CASSLRLGTDTQYF. For the CDR3, the DNA is TGCGCCAGCAGTCTAAGACTGGGCACAGATACGCAGTATTTT. The chain carries TRBV4-1 and TRBJ2-3; D unresolved. Trimming removed 6 bases from V and 1 base from J, with 11 bases in between. Germline V gene sequence: CDR1 MGHRA, CDR2 YSYEKL. The CDR3 consists of 14 residues.

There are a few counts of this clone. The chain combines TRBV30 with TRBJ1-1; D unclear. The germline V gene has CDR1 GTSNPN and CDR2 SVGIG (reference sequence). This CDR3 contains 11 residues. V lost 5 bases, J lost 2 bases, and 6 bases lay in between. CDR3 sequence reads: CAWLFNTEAFF. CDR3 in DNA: TGTGCCTGGCTATTTAACACTGAAGCTTTCTTT.

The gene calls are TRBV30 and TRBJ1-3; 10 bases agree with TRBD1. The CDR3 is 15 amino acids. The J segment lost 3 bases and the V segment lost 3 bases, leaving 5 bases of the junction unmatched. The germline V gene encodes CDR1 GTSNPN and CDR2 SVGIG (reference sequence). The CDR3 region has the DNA TGTGCCTGGAGGCTGACAGGGGGCTATGGAAACACCATATATTTT. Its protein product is CAWRLTGGYGNTIYF.

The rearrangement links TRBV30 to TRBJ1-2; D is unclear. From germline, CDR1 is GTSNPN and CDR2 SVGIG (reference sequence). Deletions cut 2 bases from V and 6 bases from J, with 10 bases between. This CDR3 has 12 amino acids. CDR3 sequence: CAWSRQVNGYTF. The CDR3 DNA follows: TGTGCCTGGAGTAGGCAGGTTAATGGCTACACCTTC.

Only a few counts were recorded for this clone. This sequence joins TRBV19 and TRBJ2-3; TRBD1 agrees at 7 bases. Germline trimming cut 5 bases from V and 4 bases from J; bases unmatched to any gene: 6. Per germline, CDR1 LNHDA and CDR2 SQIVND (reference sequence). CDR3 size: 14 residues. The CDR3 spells CASSATGFADTQYF. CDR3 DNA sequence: TGTGCCAGTAGTGCGACAGGGTTCGCAGATACGCAGTATTTT.

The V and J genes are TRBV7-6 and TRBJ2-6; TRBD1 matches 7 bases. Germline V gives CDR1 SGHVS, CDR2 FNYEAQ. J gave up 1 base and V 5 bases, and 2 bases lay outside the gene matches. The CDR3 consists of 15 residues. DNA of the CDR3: TGTGCCAGCAGCGTGACAGGGTCTGGGGCCAACGTCCTGACTTTC. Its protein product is CASSVTGSGANVLTF.

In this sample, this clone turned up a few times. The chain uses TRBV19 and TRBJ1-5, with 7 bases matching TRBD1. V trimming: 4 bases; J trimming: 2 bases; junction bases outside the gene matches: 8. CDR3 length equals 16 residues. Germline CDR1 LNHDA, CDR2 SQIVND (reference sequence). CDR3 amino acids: CASSTGTVYGNQPQHF. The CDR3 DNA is TGTGCCAGTAGTACCGGGACAGTTTATGGCAATCAGCCCCAGCATTTT.

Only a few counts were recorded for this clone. Here the CDR3 reads CASSEGDTYNEQFF. In DNA form, the CDR3 reads TGCGCCAGTAGTGAGGGGGACACTTACAATGAGCAGTTCTTC. The chain recombines TRBV5-1 with TRBJ2-1; D may be TRBD1 (6 bases). Germline CDR1 SGHRS, CDR2 YFSETQ. The CDR3 is made up of 14 amino acids. V was pared by 8 bases and J by 4 bases, with 16 bases between.

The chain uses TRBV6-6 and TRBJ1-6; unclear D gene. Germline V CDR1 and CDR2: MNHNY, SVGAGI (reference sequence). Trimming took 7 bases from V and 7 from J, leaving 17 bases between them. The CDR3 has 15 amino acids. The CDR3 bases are TGTGCCAGCATTGAGACATCCAGTAAGAATTCACCCCTCCACTTT. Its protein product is CASIETSSKNSPLHF.

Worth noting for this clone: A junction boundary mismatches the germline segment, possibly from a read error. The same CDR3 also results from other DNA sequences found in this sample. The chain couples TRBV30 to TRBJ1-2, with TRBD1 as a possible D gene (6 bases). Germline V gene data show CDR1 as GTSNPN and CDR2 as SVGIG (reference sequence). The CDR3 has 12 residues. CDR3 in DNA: TGTGCCTGGAGACAGGGACACTACGGCTACACCTTC. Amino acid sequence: CAWRQGHYGYTF.

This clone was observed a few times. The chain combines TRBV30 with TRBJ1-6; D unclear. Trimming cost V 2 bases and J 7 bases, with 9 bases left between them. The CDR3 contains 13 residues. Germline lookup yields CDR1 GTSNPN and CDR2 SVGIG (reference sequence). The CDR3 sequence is CAWSRQRNSPLHF. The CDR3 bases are TGTGCCTGGAGTAGGCAGAGGAATTCACCCCTCCACTTT.

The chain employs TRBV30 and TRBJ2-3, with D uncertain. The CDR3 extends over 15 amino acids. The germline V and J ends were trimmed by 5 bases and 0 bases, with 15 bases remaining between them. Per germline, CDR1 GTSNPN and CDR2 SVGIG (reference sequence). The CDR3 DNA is TGTGCCTGGTCCGATCCCGTACAAAGCACAGATACGCAGTATTTT. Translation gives CAWSDPVQSTDTQYF.